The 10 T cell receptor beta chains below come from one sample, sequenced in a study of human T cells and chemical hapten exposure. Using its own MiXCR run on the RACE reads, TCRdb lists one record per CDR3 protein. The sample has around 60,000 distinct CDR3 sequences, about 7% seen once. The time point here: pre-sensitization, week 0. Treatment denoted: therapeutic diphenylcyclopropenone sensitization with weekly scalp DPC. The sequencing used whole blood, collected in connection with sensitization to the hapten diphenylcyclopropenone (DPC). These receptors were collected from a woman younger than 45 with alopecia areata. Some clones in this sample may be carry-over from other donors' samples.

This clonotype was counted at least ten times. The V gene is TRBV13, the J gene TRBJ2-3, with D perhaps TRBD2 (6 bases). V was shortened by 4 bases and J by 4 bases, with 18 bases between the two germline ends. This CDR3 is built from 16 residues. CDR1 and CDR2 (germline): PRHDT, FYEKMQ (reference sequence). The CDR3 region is CASSSEHRLGPDTQYF. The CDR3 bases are TGTGCCAGCAGCTCCGAACATCGACTAGGTCCAGATACGCAGTATTTT.

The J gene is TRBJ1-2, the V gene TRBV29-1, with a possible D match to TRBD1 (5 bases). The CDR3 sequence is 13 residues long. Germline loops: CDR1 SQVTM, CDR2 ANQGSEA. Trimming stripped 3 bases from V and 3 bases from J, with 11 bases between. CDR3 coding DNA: TGCAGCGTTGAGGGGGGGGTAGACTATGGCTACACCTTC. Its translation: CSVEGGVDYGYTF.

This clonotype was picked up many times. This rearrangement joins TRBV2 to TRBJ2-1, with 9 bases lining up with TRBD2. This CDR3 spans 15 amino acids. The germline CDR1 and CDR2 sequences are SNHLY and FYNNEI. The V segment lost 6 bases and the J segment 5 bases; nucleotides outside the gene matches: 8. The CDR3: CASRRLSGGDNEQFF. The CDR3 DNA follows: TGTGCCAGCAGAAGACTTAGCGGGGGAGACAATGAGCAGTTCTTC.

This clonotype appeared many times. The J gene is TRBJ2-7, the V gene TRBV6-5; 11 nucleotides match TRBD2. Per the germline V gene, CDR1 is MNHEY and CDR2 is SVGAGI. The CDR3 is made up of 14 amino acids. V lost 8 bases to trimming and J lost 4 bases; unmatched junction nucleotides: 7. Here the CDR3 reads CASGTTSGVYEQYF. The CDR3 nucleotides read TGTGCCAGCGGCACGACTAGCGGGGTTTACGAGCAGTACTTC.

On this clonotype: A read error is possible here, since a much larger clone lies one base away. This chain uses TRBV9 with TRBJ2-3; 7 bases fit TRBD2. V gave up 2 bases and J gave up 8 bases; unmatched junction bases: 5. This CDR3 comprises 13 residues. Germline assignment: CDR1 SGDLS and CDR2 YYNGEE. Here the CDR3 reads CASSVGGCGTQYF. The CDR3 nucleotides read TGTGCCAGCAGCGTCGGGGGGTGTGGTACGCAGTATTTT.

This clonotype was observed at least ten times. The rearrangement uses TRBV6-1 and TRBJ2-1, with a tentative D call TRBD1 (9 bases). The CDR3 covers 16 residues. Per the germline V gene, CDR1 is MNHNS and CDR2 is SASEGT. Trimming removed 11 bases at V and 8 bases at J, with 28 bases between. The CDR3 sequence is CAGGSSGTGKRDEQFF. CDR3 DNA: TGTGCCGGCGGGAGTAGCGGGACAGGGAAGCGTGATGAGCAGTTCTTC.

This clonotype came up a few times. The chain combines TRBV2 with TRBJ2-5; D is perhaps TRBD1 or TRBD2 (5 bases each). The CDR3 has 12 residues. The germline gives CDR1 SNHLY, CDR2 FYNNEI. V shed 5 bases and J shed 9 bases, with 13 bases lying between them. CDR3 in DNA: TGTGCCAGCAGTTACAGCGGACAATCCCAGTACTTC. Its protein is CASSYSGQSQYF.

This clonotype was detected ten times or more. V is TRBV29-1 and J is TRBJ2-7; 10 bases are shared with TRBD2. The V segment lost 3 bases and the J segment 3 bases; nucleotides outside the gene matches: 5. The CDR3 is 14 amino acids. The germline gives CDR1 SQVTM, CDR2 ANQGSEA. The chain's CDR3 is CSVEVAGGRYEQYF. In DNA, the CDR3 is TGCAGCGTTGAGGTAGCGGGGGGCCGCTACGAGCAGTACTTC.

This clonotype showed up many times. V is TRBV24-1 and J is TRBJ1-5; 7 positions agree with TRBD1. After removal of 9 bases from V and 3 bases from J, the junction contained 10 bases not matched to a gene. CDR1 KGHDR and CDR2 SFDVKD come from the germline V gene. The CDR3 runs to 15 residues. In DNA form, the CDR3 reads TGTGCCACCCTTATCCGGGACAGACACAATCAGCCCCAGCATTTT. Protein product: CATLIRDRHNQPQHF.

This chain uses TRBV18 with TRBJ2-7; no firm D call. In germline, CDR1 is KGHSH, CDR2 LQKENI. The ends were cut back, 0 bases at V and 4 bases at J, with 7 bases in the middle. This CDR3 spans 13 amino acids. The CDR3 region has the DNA TGTGCCAGCTCACCACCCGGGTTTTACGAGCAGTACTTC. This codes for CASSPPGFYEQYF. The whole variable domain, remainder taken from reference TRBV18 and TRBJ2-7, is NAGVMQNPRHLVRRRGQEARLRCSPMKGHSHVYWYRQLPEEGLKFMVYLQKENIIDESGMPKERFSAEFPKEGPSILRIQQVVRGDSAAYFCASSPPGFYEQYFGPGTRLTVT.